The next 7 T cell receptor beta chains were all read from a single sample in a study of cytomegalovirus exposure and HLA in healthy donors. PCR used 60 Vbeta primers and 13 Jbeta primers. Sequencing was performed with immunoSEQ multiplex PCR; in TCRdb, only in-frame clones are kept and a portion is missing. The sample lists about 150,000 clones, approximately 78% seen once, with roughly 7.7% in the top ten. The sequenced material came from PBMCs. Receptor source: a woman aged 45-65 years in good health and CMV-seropositive.

The gene calls are TRBV18 and TRBJ1-4, with a weak D call TRBD1 (5 bases). CDR1 is KGHSH, CDR2 LQKENI, per germline. Trimming stripped 2 bases from V and 8 bases from J, with 15 bases between. This CDR3 is 15 amino acids long. The chain's CDR3 is CASSPTSGDWEKLFF. The CDR3 DNA reads as TGTGCCAGCTCACCAACGTCGGGGGATTGGGAAAAACTGTTTTTT.

The rearrangement joins TRBV5-1 to TRBJ1-1; perhaps TRBD1 as D (6 bases). Per germline, CDR1 SGHRS and CDR2 YFSETQ. V lost 4 bases to trimming and J lost 1 base, with 14 bases between them. The CDR3 covers 15 residues. The CDR3 bases are TGCGCCAGCAGCCCTAATAGGGGGGGGAACACTGAAGCTTTCTTT. It is translated as CASSPNRGGNTEAFF.

The V gene is TRBV7-9, the J gene TRBJ1-1; possible D gene TRBD1, 5 bases. V lost 4 bases and J lost 1, with 13 bases in between. This CDR3 spans 15 amino acids. Germline V CDR1 and CDR2: SEHNR, FQNEAQ (reference sequence). The CDR3 reads CASSSFTTGNTEAFF. The DNA of the CDR3 is TGTGCCAGCAGCTCGTTCACTACAGGGAACACTGAAGCTTTCTTT.

V is TRBV6-1 and J is TRBJ1-5, with D tentatively TRBD1 (5 bases). The V end was cut by 4 bases, the J end by 7 bases, with 14 bases between. The germline gives CDR1 MNHNS, CDR2 SASEGT. The CDR3 spans 14 residues. CDR3 sequence: CASSVEGLYQPQHF. The CDR3 DNA follows: TGTGCCAGCAGTGTTGAGGGACTCTACCAGCCCCAGCATTTT.

The V gene is TRBV25-1, the J gene TRBJ1-5, with TRBD1 as a possible D gene (5 bases). This CDR3 has 15 amino acids. The germline V and J ends were trimmed by 1 base and 5 bases, with 12 bases remaining between them. Germline-derived CDR1 and CDR2 are MGHDK and SYGVNS. CDR3 nucleotides: TGTGCCAGCAGTGAATCTACAGTAGGGGATCAGCCCCAGCATTTT. As protein: CASSESTVGDQPQHF.

This chain joins TRBV7-9 and TRBJ1-1; D gene ambiguous. Germline V gene sequence: CDR1 SEHNR, CDR2 FQNEAQ (reference sequence). The V gene lost 4 bases and the J gene lost 1 base, with 10 bases spanning the gap. The CDR3 length is 14 residues. The CDR3 DNA sequence: TGTGCCAGCAGCTCCCCAGGTCCGAACACTGAAGCTTTCTTT. This translates into CASSSPGPNTEAFF.

In nucleotides, the CDR3 is TGTGCCAGCAGCGTAGTGGAGAGCACAGATACGCAGTATTTT. It codes for CASSVVESTDTQYF. The chain uses TRBV9 and TRBJ2-3; no clear D gene. This CDR3 region has 14 residues. Germline-derived CDR1 and CDR2 are SGDLS and YYNGEE. V lost 0 bases, J lost 0 bases, and 5 bases lay in between.